One and the same sample provided the 30 T cell receptor beta chains below, sequenced in a study of blood T cell repertoires in COVID-19. TCRdb keeps only in-frame clones here, not all; method: immunoSEQ multiplex PCR. The sample includes under 150,000 clones, about 82% seen only once; the top ten take about 6.1%. Sequenced material: PBMCs or T cells enriched from blood (not recorded which). The source of these receptors is a woman in her thirties or forties who had recovered from COVID-19.

The genes are TRBV11-3 and TRBJ2-3; D is perhaps TRBD1 (6 bases). The germline V gene has CDR1 SGHNT and CDR2 YENEEA. The CDR3 sequence is 16 residues long. Trimming cost V 4 bases and J 0 bases, with 14 bases left between them. CDR3 nucleotide sequence: TGTGCCAGCAGCTCGGGACAAACTATTAGCACAGATACGCAGTATTTT. Protein sequence: CASSSGQTISTDTQYF.

The table lists this clone with a count of one. The chain combines TRBV5-8 with TRBJ2-4; possible D gene TRBD2, 6 bases. Germline CDR1 SGHTS, CDR2 YDEGEE. This CDR3 has 14 residues. V lost 4 bases to trimming and J lost 2 bases, with 10 bases between them. The CDR3 DNA is TGTGCCAGCAGCACCGGAGGGACCAAAAACATTCAGTACTTC. Its translation: CASSTGGTKNIQYF.

This clone came up once. The chain is built from TRBV2 and TRBJ2-3, with 10 bases fitting TRBD2. CDR1 and CDR2 from the germline V gene are SNHLY and FYNNEI. V lost 6 bases and J lost 4; bases outside the gene matches: 4. CDR3 length: 14 amino acids. The CDR3 reads CASSELAGSDTQYF. The CDR3 DNA is TGTGCCAGCAGCGAACTAGCGGGATCAGATACGCAGTATTTT.

This clone has a single count. The chain couples TRBV7-9 to TRBJ2-4, with TRBD2 identical over 15 bases. In germline, CDR1 is SEHNR, CDR2 FQNEAQ (reference sequence). After removal of 5 bases from V and 0 bases from J, the junction contained 11 bases not matched to a gene. The length of the CDR3 is 20 residues. CDR3 amino acids: CASSTRLGLAGGLAKNIQYF. The DNA of the CDR3 is TGTGCCAGCAGCACCCGTCTGGGACTAGCGGGGGGCCTAGCCAAAAACATTCAGTACTTC.

The genes are TRBV12-3 or TRBV12-4 and TRBJ1-5; D might be TRBD1 (5 bases). Trimming took off 3 bases at V and 6 bases at J, with 9 bases between the two ends. CDR3 size: 13 residues. The CDR3 reads CASSFNRGQPQHF. The CDR3 DNA reads as TGTGCCAGCAGTTTTAATAGGGGTCAGCCCCAGCATTTT.

This chain joins TRBV27 and TRBJ2-3, with a possible D match to TRBD2 (5 bases). Germline CDR1 MNHEY, CDR2 SMNVEV (reference sequence). V gave up 8 bases and J gave up 0 bases, with 9 bases separating them. This CDR3 has 13 amino acids. The CDR3 coding sequence is TGTGCCAGCGGATTAGCGAGCACAGATACGCAGTATTTT. This encodes CASGLASTDTQYF.

This clone occurred a few times. The chain couples TRBV4-2 to TRBJ2-2; 12 positions match TRBD2. CDR1 and CDR2 from the germline V gene are LGHNA and YNFKEQ. The CDR3 covers 17 residues. V gave up 4 bases and J gave up 5 bases; unmatched junction bases: 8. CDR3 protein: CASSPETSGRKTGELFF. The CDR3 DNA reads TGTGCCAGCAGCCCGGAGACTAGCGGGAGAAAGACCGGGGAGCTGTTTTTT.

This chain uses TRBV30 with TRBJ2-3; D perhaps matches TRBD1 (5 bases). The CDR3 has 17 amino acids. V lost 3 bases and J 4 bases, leaving 23 bases between the germline ends. Germline V lookup: CDR1 GTSNPN, CDR2 SVGIG (reference sequence). CDR3 sequence: CAWSRVWPTGRADTQYF. DNA for the CDR3: TGTGCCTGGAGCAGGGTTTGGCCCACAGGTCGGGCAGATACGCAGTATTTT.

This chain uses TRBV29-1 with TRBJ1-2; possibly TRBD1 for D (6 bases). The CDR3 runs 16 residues. The germline V gene encodes CDR1 SQVTM and CDR2 ANQGSEA. V was pared by 4 bases and J by 4 bases, with 22 bases between. Here the CDR3 DNA reads TGCAGCGTTGGCGAGTGGGGGCAGAATGGTTCCTATGGCTACACCTTC. It encodes CSVGEWGQNGSYGYTF.

This clone was recorded once. V and J are TRBV9 and TRBJ1-2; tentative D call: TRBD1 (6 bases). CDR1 is SGDLS, CDR2 YYNGEE, per germline. The V gene lost 5 bases and the J gene lost 4 bases, with 21 bases spanning the gap. This CDR3 contains 16 residues. The CDR3 loop reads CASRGGGDPRTYGYTF. In DNA, the CDR3 is TGTGCCAGCAGGGGAGGGGGGGACCCCAGGACCTATGGCTACACCTTC.

The chain has TRBV4-2 and TRBJ2-7, with TRBD1 as a possible D gene (5 bases). CDR1 is LGHNA, CDR2 YNFKEQ, per germline. V gave up 1 base and J gave up 3 bases, with 16 bases separating them. This CDR3 has 16 amino acids. The CDR3 DNA is TGTGCCAGCAGCCAAGGGGGCAGGGCCTACGGCTACGAGCAGTACTTC. Amino acid sequence: CASSQGGRAYGYEQYF.

This clone was seen once. The chain uses TRBV27 and TRBJ2-1; perhaps TRBD2 as D (6 bases). This CDR3 comprises 16 residues. The germline V gene encodes CDR1 MNHEY and CDR2 SMNVEV (reference sequence). V lost 5 bases to trimming and J lost 4 bases, with 18 bases between them. CDR3 loop: CASSVRVASEYNEQFF. The CDR3 bases are TGTGCCAGCAGTGTACGAGTGGCTAGCGAGTACAATGAGCAGTTCTTC.

V usage is TRBV9 and J usage is TRBJ2-3; no definite D call. The germline V and J ends were trimmed by 0 bases and 5 bases, with 7 bases remaining between them. The CDR3 covers 13 residues. CDR1 and CDR2 from the germline V gene are SGDLS and YYNGEE. Written as DNA, the CDR3 is TGTGCCAGCAGCGTAGGAGGAGAAGATACGCAGTATTTT. It encodes CASSVGGEDTQYF.

This clone turned up a few times. The rearrangement links TRBV6-1 to TRBJ1-2; D is uncertain. The germline V gene encodes CDR1 MNHNS and CDR2 SASEGT. V was clipped by 2 bases and J by 5 bases, with 12 bases between them. CDR3 size: 14 residues. The CDR3 DNA reads as TGTGCCAGCAGTGAAAACCCGGGAGCATATGGCTACACCTTC. It translates to CASSENPGAYGYTF.

The V and J genes are TRBV6-6 and TRBJ2-7, with D perhaps matching TRBD1 (6 bases). The ends were cut back, 5 bases at V and 2 bases at J, with 13 bases in the middle. CDR3 length equals 14 residues. Germline V gene lookup returns CDR1 MNHNY and CDR2 SVGAGI (reference sequence). CDR3 bases: TGTGCCAGCAGTCCCCTCGGGACAACCTACGAGCAGTACTTC. Its translation is CASSPLGTTYEQYF.

This clone appeared a single time. The CDR3 nucleotides read TGCAGTGCTAGTTCTCCGGGACAGGGATTCTATGGCTACACCTTC. Translated: CSASSPGQGFYGYTF. The J gene is TRBJ1-2, the V gene TRBV20-1, with 9 bases matching TRBD1. Losses at the gene ends were 3 bases for V and 4 bases for J; bases not matched to a gene: 9. Germline V gene sequence: CDR1 DFQATT, CDR2 SNEGSKA (reference sequence). CDR3 length equals 15 residues.

The chain employs TRBV29-1 and TRBJ2-5, with 7 nucleotides matching TRBD2. V shed 4 bases, J shed 1 base, and the junction held 15 bases outside the gene matches. This CDR3 contains 17 residues. Germline loops: CDR1 SQVTM, CDR2 ANQGSEA. Here the CDR3 reads CSVAGVGERDFQETQYF. The CDR3 nucleotides read TGCAGCGTTGCTGGGGTGGGTGAGCGGGATTTCCAAGAGACCCAGTACTTC.

J is TRBJ1-1 and V is TRBV29-1; no firm D call. Germline lookup yields CDR1 SQVTM and CDR2 ANQGSEA. V lost 8 bases and J lost 3, with 10 bases in between. This CDR3 spans 11 amino acids. The DNA of the CDR3 is TGCAGCTCTGGGCTGGACACTGAAGCTTTCTTT. Its protein product is CSSGLDTEAFF.

The chain is built from TRBV29-1 and TRBJ2-2, with a weak D call TRBD1 (5 bases). The CDR3 is 14 residues long. CDR1 is SQVTM and CDR2 is ANQGSEA in the germline V gene. Trimming took 6 bases from V and 4 from J, leaving 15 bases between them. CDR3 sequence reads: CSVRVQGSTGELFF. CDR3 nucleotide sequence: TGCAGCGTCCGCGTGCAGGGCAGCACCGGGGAGCTGTTTTTT.

V and J are TRBV27 and TRBJ1-1, with no clear D. V gave up 7 bases and J gave up 4 bases, with 13 bases separating them. CDR3 length: 13 amino acids. CDR1 and CDR2 from the germline V gene are MNHEY and SMNVEV (reference sequence). The CDR3 reads CASTIRVGTEAFF. CDR3 sequence (DNA): TGTGCCAGCACGATTCGGGTGGGCACTGAAGCTTTCTTT.

A remark on this clone: This sample also contains other DNA sequences that code for the same CDR3. The V call is TRBV4-1, the J call TRBJ2-5; weak D call: TRBD2 (6 bases). CDR1 is MGHRA and CDR2 is YSYEKL in the germline V gene. The CDR3 has 14 residues. The ends were cut back, 1 base at V and 2 bases at J, with 8 bases in the middle. DNA for the CDR3: TGCGCCAGCAGCCAAGGTAGCGGTCAAGAGACCCAGTACTTC. It encodes CASSQGSGQETQYF.

The chain joins TRBV6-5 to TRBJ1-4; D not resolved. V lost 7 bases and J lost 4, with 16 bases in between. Germline V gene lookup returns CDR1 MNHEY and CDR2 SVGAGI. The CDR3 has 15 amino acids. The CDR3 here is CASIGLGSGNEKLFF. The DNA of the CDR3 is TGTGCCAGCATAGGGTTGGGCAGCGGTAATGAAAAACTGTTTTTT.

This clone has a handful of counts. Here the CDR3 reads CAWSPGQGVNEKLFF. CDR3 nucleotides: TGTGCCTGGAGTCCCGGACAGGGGGTTAATGAAAAACTGTTTTTT. The chain employs TRBV30 and TRBJ1-4; TRBD1 matches 10 bases. The germline V gene encodes CDR1 GTSNPN and CDR2 SVGIG (reference sequence). The CDR3 has 15 amino acids. J lost 4 bases, V lost 2 bases, and 4 bases had no gene match.

This clone was recorded once. The chain recombines TRBV2 with TRBJ2-5; the match to TRBD2 covers 12 bases. J lost 5 bases, V lost 5 bases, and 12 bases had no gene match. The V gene's germline CDR1 is SNHLY and CDR2 FYNNEI. This CDR3 is 17 amino acids long. The CDR3 loop reads CASSRRASGGAGETQYF. The CDR3 nucleotides read TGTGCCAGCAGTCGGAGGGCTAGCGGGGGGGCCGGGGAGACCCAGTACTTC.

The rearrangement joins TRBV7-9 to TRBJ2-5; 12 bases agree with TRBD2. Germline V gives CDR1 SEHNR, CDR2 FQNEAQ (reference sequence). This CDR3 has 16 amino acids. J lost 4 bases, V lost 0 bases, and 3 bases had no gene match. CDR3 nucleotides: TGTGCCAGCAGCTTAGCAGCTAGCGGGAGGGGAGAGACCCAGTACTTC. Translating gives CASSLAASGRGETQYF.

The chain couples TRBV11-2 to TRBJ2-3, with 10 bases matching TRBD2. V was pared by 8 bases and J by 3 bases, with 11 bases of the junction left unmatched. Germline V gene lookup returns CDR1 SGHAT and CDR2 FQNNGV. The CDR3 covers 16 residues. For the CDR3, the DNA is TGTGCCAGCTTAGCAGTGGCTAGCGGGAGTACAGATACGCAGTATTTT. The encoded protein is CASLAVASGSTDTQYF.

This clone was observed a few times. The chain couples TRBV4-1 to TRBJ2-1; 12 bases fit TRBD2. This CDR3 spans 16 amino acids. CDR1 is MGHRA and CDR2 is YSYEKL in the germline V gene. V lost 3 bases to trimming and J lost 5 bases; unmatched junction nucleotides: 5. The CDR3 region has the DNA TGCGCCAGCAGCCACAGGACTAGCGGGGCGAACAATGAGCAGTTCTTC. As protein: CASSHRTSGANNEQFF.

The chain couples TRBV7-9 to TRBJ2-7; D is possibly TRBD1 (5 bases). The CDR3 is 13 amino acids. V gave up 5 bases and J gave up 0 bases, with 8 bases separating them. Germline assignment: CDR1 SEHNR and CDR2 FQNEAQ (reference sequence). CDR3 DNA: TGTGCCAGCAGCCGACAGAACTCCTACGAGCAGTACTTC. This codes for CASSRQNSYEQYF.

This rearrangement joins TRBV12-1 to TRBJ2-2; the table's TRBD2 call for D was not verified on the DNA. TRBV12-1 is flagged as a pseudogene. The CDR3 length is 17 residues. The CDR3 DNA follows: TGTGCCAGCAGCCTGGGACTAGCGGGGGGGAACACCGGGGAGCTGTTTTTT. Its translation: CASSLGLAGGNTGELFF.

The V call is TRBV2, the J call TRBJ2-5; D call uncertain. The CDR3 is 13 residues long. Germline CDR1 reads SNHLY; CDR2 reads FYNNEI. The ends were cut back, 8 bases at V and 2 bases at J, with 12 bases in the middle. The CDR3 nucleotides are TGTGCCAGCGACCGGCGGCTGCAAGAGACCCAGTACTTC. Amino acid sequence: CASDRRLQETQYF. Using reference TRBV2 and TRBJ2-5 for the parts outside the CDR3, the full variable domain is EPEVTQTPSHQVTQMGQEVILRCVPISNHLYFYWYRQILGQKVEFLVSFYNNEISEKSEIFDDQFSVERPDGSNFTLKIRSTKLEDSAMYFCASDRRLQETQYFGPGTRLLVL.